A selection of T cell receptor beta chains follows, all from one sample in a study of blood T cell repertoires in COVID-19. Profiling relied on immunoSEQ multiplex PCR, and the TCRdb table lists in-frame clones only, not all of them. The sample carries around 190,000 clones, 70% to 90% recorded once. Sequenced: peripheral blood. These receptors were obtained from a man aged 45-65 years with COVID-19, enrolled during active disease. Each CDR3 is given with its conserved first and last residue. D genes are given only for firm matches. The size entry is marked missing in some rows and otherwise reads once, few, many or a size class.

clone_size	j_call	d_call	v_call	cdr3_nt	cdr3_aa
few	TRBJ2-3	.	TRBV19	TGTGCCAGTAGTATAACTCGCACAGATACGCAGTATTTT	CASSITRTDTQYF
.	TRBJ2-1	.	TRBV7-3	TGTGCCAGCAGCTTAACGGGCGACAATGAGCAGTTCTTC	CASSLTGDNEQFF
.	TRBJ1-3	.	TRBV12-3/TRBV12-4	TGTGCCAGCCATACAGGGTTGAGCACCATATATTTT	CASHTGLSTIYF
.	TRBJ2-3	TRBD1	TRBV11-3	TGTGCCAGCAGCTTACAGGGGGCTGATACGCAGTATTTT	CASSLQGADTQYF
.	TRBJ2-1	TRBD1	TRBV15	TGTGCCACCAGCAGTCCGCAAACAGGGGAGAATGAGCAGTTCTTC	CATSSPQTGENEQFF
.	TRBJ1-6	TRBD1	TRBV15	TGTGCCACCAGCCGGACAGGGAGCAATTCACCCCTCCACTTT	CATSRTGSNSPLHF
.	TRBJ1-3	.	TRBV1	TGCACCAGCAGCCCCGGAGTAGAACAGGGGGCCGGGAACACCATATATTTT	CTSSPGVEQGAGNTIYF
.	TRBJ1-2	TRBD1	TRBV6-2/TRBV6-3	TGTGCCAGCAGTTACCCAACAACAGGGGGACTCGGCTATGGCTACACCTTC	CASSYPTTGGLGYGYTF
.	TRBJ2-7	.	TRBV19	TGTGCCAGTAGTGGGTTTCGGGGAGCCTCTTACGAGCAGTACTTC	CASSGFRGASYEQYF
.	TRBJ2-1	TRBD2	TRBV7-9	TGTGCCAGCACCCCGCGCGGGATAGCGGGAACCTACAATGAGCAGTTCTTC	CASTPRGIAGTYNEQFF
.	TRBJ1-5	TRBD1	TRBV28	TGTGCCAGCAGTACAGGGGAGGTTCAGCCCCAGCATTTT	CASSTGEVQPQHF
.	TRBJ2-6	TRBD2	TRBV7-2	TGTGCCAGCAGCTATATAGGGAGGGGATCTGGGGCCAACGTCCTGACTTTC	CASSYIGRGSGANVLTF
.	TRBJ1-2	TRBD1	TRBV3-1/TRBV3-2	TGTGCCAGCAGCCAAGGGACAGGGACGTTTTATGGCTACACCTTC	CASSQGTGTFYGYTF
.	TRBJ1-1	TRBD1	TRBV29-1	TGCAGCGTTAACAGGGGGCATACTGAAGCTTTCTTT	CSVNRGHTEAFF
.	TRBJ1-5	.	TRBV28	TGTGCCAGCGGCAAACGGGGAGGGGACAATCAGCCCCAGCATTTT	CASGKRGGDNQPQHF
.	TRBJ2-5	TRBD2	TRBV5-1	TGCGCCAGCAGCTTGGCCCATGGCGGGGGGGCGGAGACCCAGTACTTC	CASSLAHGGGAETQYF
.	TRBJ2-2	TRBD2	TRBV19	TGTGCCAGTAGTTTTATCGCACTAGCGGGAGATCGTACCGGGGAGCTGTTTTTT	CASSFIALAGDRTGELFF
once	TRBJ2-3	TRBD1	TRBV19	TGTGCCAGTAGTATCCCGGGACAGGGGACAGATACGCAGTATTTT	CASSIPGQGTDTQYF
.	TRBJ2-7	.	TRBV5-1	TGCGCCAGCAGCTTGGGGGCGGGAAGGCCCTTGGAGCAGTACTTC	CASSLGAGRPLEQYF
many	TRBJ2-7	.	TRBV7-6	TGTGCCAGCAGCTTAGCGTGGCAGTCCTACGAGCAGTACTTC	CASSLAWQSYEQYF
.	TRBJ2-1	.	TRBV5-1	TGCGCCAGCAGCTTGGATGCGAACAATGAGCAGTTCTTC	CASSLDANNEQFF
.	TRBJ1-2	TRBD1	TRBV14	TGTGCCAGCAGCCTCGGGACAGTATCTAACTATGGCTACACCTTC	CASSLGTVSNYGYTF
.	TRBJ1-2	TRBD1	TRBV5-8	TGTGCCAGCAGTACGGGACAGGGCGGAGGCTACACCTTC	CASSTGQGGGYTF
.	TRBJ2-1	.	TRBV14	TGTGCCAGCAGCCATCCCGTTTCGGGGGGCCAGCAGTTCTTC	CASSHPVSGGQQFF
.	TRBJ2-3	.	TRBV9	TGTGCCAGCAGCTCGGGAGACACAGATACGCAGTATTTT	CASSSGDTDTQYF
.	TRBJ1-5	.	TRBV27	TGTGCCAGCAGTTTGGGGGGATCATGGCAGCCCCAGCATTTT	CASSLGGSWQPQHF
.	TRBJ2-3	.	TRBV5-1	TGCGCCAGCAGCTTGGAAGGGGTCCAGTATTTT	CASSLEGVQYF
.	TRBJ2-7	.	TRBV6-2/TRBV6-3	TGTGCCAGCAGTTACTCGTATCTTAGCAGAACCTACGAGCAGTACTTC	CASSYSYLSRTYEQYF
.	TRBJ2-7	.	TRBV5-1	TGCGCCAGCAGCTTGCGACAGTGGGACGAGCAGTACTTC	CASSLRQWDEQYF